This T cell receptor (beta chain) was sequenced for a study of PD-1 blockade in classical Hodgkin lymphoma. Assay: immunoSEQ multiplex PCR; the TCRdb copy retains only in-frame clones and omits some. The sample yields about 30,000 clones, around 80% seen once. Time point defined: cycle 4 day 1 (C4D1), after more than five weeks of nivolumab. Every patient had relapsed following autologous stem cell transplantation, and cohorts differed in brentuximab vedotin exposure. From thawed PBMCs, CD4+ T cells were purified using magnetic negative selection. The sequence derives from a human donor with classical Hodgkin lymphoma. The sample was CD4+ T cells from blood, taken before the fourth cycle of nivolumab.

In nucleotides, the CDR3 is TGCGCCAGCAGTCAGGGGACAGGGGCCTACGAGCAGTACTTC. Its translation is CASSQGTGAYEQYF. The chain employs TRBV23-1 and TRBJ2-7; 10 bases line up with TRBD1. TRBV23-1 is filed as an ORF, its function uncertain. There are 14 residues in the CDR3. Unmatched junction bases numbered 1, after V lost 3 bases and J lost 2 bases.